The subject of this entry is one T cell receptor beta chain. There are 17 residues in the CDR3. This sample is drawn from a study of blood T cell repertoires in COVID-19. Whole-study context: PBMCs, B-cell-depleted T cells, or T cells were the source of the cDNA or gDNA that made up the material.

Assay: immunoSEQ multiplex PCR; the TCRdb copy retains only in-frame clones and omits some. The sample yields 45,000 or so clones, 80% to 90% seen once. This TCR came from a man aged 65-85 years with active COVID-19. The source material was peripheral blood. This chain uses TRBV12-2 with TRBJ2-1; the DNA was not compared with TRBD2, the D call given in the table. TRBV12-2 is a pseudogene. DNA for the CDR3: TGTGCAAGTCGCTTAGCCAGGACTAGCGGGGGGATCAATGAGCAGTTCTTC. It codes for CASRLARTSGGINEQFF.